The 30 T cell receptor beta chains below all came from one sample that was sequenced in a study of cytomegalovirus exposure and HLA in healthy donors. The PCR ran on 60 Vbeta and 13 Jbeta primers. Produced via immunoSEQ multiplex PCR; TCRdb's table is partial and in-frame only. This sample has over 200,000 clones, with more than 75% found just once. The sample comprised PBMCs. Receptors originate from a human donor in good health.

Here the CDR3 reads CLPLAGVLKYF. The CDR3 coding sequence is TGCCTCCCCCTAGCGGGGGTTCTGAAATACTTC. V usage is TRBV20-1 and J usage is TRBJ2-7; 10 bases are a match to TRBD2. This CDR3 is 11 amino acids long. Germline V CDR1 and CDR2: DFQATT, SNEGSKA (reference sequence).

The chain employs TRBV6-5 and TRBJ1-1; tentative D call: TRBD1 (6 bases). The germline V and J ends were trimmed by 7 bases and 3 bases, with 15 bases remaining between them. Germline-derived CDR1 and CDR2 are MNHEY and SVGAGI. The CDR3 sequence is 14 residues long. The CDR3 here is CASTTGIGYTEAFF. The CDR3 nucleotides are TGTGCCAGCACAACAGGGATCGGGTACACTGAAGCTTTCTTT.

The chain couples TRBV15 to TRBJ1-3; 12 bases are shared with TRBD1. V trimming: 0 bases; J trimming: 4 bases; junction bases outside the gene matches: 7. Germline V CDR1 and CDR2: LNHNV, YYDKDF (reference sequence). The CDR3 totals 18 residues. This CDR3 is CATSRDRGDRGQGNTIYF. CDR3 nucleotide sequence: TGTGCCACCAGCAGAGATCGGGGGGACAGGGGGCAAGGAAACACCATATATTTT. The full variable domain, rest sourced from reference TRBV15 and TRBJ1-3, is DAMVIQNPRYQVTQFGKPVTLSCSQTLNHNVMYWYQQKSSQAPKLLFHYYDKDFNNEADTPDNFQSRRPNTSFCFLDIRSPGLGDTAMYLCATSRDRGDRGQGNTIYFGEGSWLTVV.

The chain's CDR3 is CASTYQGANNEKLFF. CDR3 DNA sequence: TGTGCCAGTACATATCAGGGGGCAAATAATGAAAAACTGTTTTTT. V gene TRBV28 combines with J gene TRBJ1-4; 8 bases agree with TRBD1. The CDR3 runs to 15 residues. Germline loops: CDR1 MDHEN, CDR2 SYDVKM. Unmatched junction bases numbered 10, after V lost 9 bases and J lost 4 bases.

The chain couples TRBV7-9 to TRBJ2-5; D might be TRBD1 (5 bases). V dropped 2 bases and J dropped 5 bases, with 15 bases sitting between them. The germline V gene encodes CDR1 SEHNR and CDR2 FQNEAQ (reference sequence). This CDR3 spans 15 amino acids. The CDR3 protein is CASSLFARGSETQYF. The CDR3 nucleotides read TGTGCCAGCAGCTTATTCGCTAGGGGTTCGGAGACCCAGTACTTC.

The chain is built from TRBV6-6 and TRBJ2-1; 9 bases map to TRBD2. With 0 bases clipped from V and 7 bases from J, the junction kept 4 bases outside the gene matches. Germline CDR1 and CDR2: MNHNY and SVGAGI (reference sequence). The CDR3 has 15 amino acids. The CDR3 here is CASSYSLAGVNEQFF. DNA of the CDR3: TGTGCCAGCAGTTACTCCTTAGCGGGAGTGAATGAGCAGTTCTTC.

V gene TRBV7-9 combines with J gene TRBJ2-3; D gene uncertain. The CDR3 covers 15 residues. Trimming took off 0 bases at V and 2 bases at J, with 9 bases between the two ends. Per the germline V gene, CDR1 is SEHNR and CDR2 is FQNEAQ (reference sequence). The CDR3, as DNA: TGTGCCAGCAGCTTAGCGCTTGCGGACACAGATACGCAGTATTTT. Protein sequence: CASSLALADTDTQYF.

V and J are TRBV7-2 and TRBJ1-4; 9 nucleotides match TRBD1. V lost 5 bases and J lost 8; bases outside the gene matches: 9. Germline V gene data show CDR1 as SGHTA and CDR2 as FQGNSA. The CDR3 totals 15 residues. CDR3 sequence reads: CASSTSGQGFEKLFF. In nucleotides, the CDR3 is TGTGCCAGCAGCACATCGGGACAGGGATTCGAAAAACTGTTTTTT.

The V and J genes are TRBV4-2 and TRBJ2-4, with 8 bases identical to TRBD2. The CDR3 consists of 18 residues. V lost 0 bases to trimming and J lost 1 base; unmatched junction nucleotides: 8. CDR1 and CDR2 from the germline V gene are LGHNA and YNFKEQ. CDR3 loop: CASSQDPPGGPAKNIQYF. CDR3 DNA sequence: TGTGCCAGCAGCCAAGATCCCCCGGGAGGGCCGGCCAAAAACATTCAGTACTTC.

The rearrangement uses TRBV5-1 and TRBJ2-5; 7 nucleotides match TRBD1. Germline CDR1 and CDR2: SGHRS and YFSETQ. This CDR3 spans 15 amino acids. The junction had 7 bases not matched to a gene; V was cut back by 1 base and J by 4 bases. CDR3 DNA: TGCGCCAGCAGCTTGACAGGGGTAGCGCGAGAGACCCAGTACTTC. This codes for CASSLTGVARETQYF.

As concerns this clone: Mismatch with germline at one junction end may stem from a read error. The chain has TRBV7-9 and TRBJ1-5; 8 positions match TRBD1. Looked up from germline, CDR1 is SEHNR and CDR2 is FQNEAQ (reference sequence). There are 14 residues in the CDR3. CDR3: CSSSLGQGVQPQHF. The CDR3 coding sequence is TGTTCCAGCAGCTTAGGACAGGGAGTCCAGCCCCAGCATTTT. The complete variable domain, with remaining parts taken from reference TRBV7-9 and TRBJ1-5, reads DTGVSQNPRHKITKRGQNVTFRCDPISEHNRLYWYRQTLGQGPEFLTYFQNEAQLEKSRLLSDRFSAERPKGSFSTLEIQRTEQGDSAMYLCSSSLGQGVQPQHFGDGTRLSIL.

The chain combines TRBV11-3 with TRBJ2-1, with 11 bases aligning to TRBD2. The CDR3 sequence is 15 residues long. CDR1 and CDR2 (germline): SGHNT, YENEEA. The junction had 8 bases not matched to a gene; V was cut back by 5 bases and J by 8 bases. For the CDR3, the DNA is TGTGCCAGCAGCACAAGACTAGCGGGACTCGATGAGCAGTTCTTC. It encodes CASSTRLAGLDEQFF.

This clone has only one observation. V usage is TRBV25-1 and J usage is TRBJ2-3; D possibly corresponds to TRBD1 (5 bases). V was pared by 6 bases and J by 6 bases, with 13 bases between. The CDR3 sequence is 13 residues long. Per germline, CDR1 MGHDK and CDR2 SYGVNS. CDR3 in amino acids: CASSLPGFDTQYF. CDR3 DNA: TGTGCCAGCAGCCTCCCAGGGTTTGATACGCAGTATTTT. Full variable domain (rest looked up from reference TRBV25-1 and TRBJ2-3): EADIYQTPRYLVIGTGKKITLECSQTMGHDKMYWYQQDPGMELHLIHYSYGVNSTEKGDLSSESTVSRIRTEHFPLTLESARPSHTSQYLCASSLPGFDTQYFGPGTRLTVL.

This clone was counted a few times. J is TRBJ1-4 and V is TRBV7-9, with a tentative D call TRBD1 (6 bases). V lost 5 bases and J lost 3, with 10 bases in between. Germline CDR1 and CDR2: SEHNR and FQNEAQ (reference sequence). The CDR3 is made up of 14 amino acids. CDR3 residues: CASSTGRSNEKLFF. CDR3 bases: TGTGCCAGCAGCACAGGGCGATCTAATGAAAAACTGTTTTTT.

The gene calls are TRBV15 and TRBJ2-2, with D perhaps matching TRBD1 (6 bases). This CDR3 spans 21 amino acids. V was cut by 4 bases and J by 1 base, with 28 bases left in between. The V gene's germline CDR1 is LNHNV and CDR2 YYDKDF (reference sequence). CDR3 in amino acids: CATSTPKSGTQPSLNTGELFF. The DNA of the CDR3 is TGTGCCACCAGCACTCCGAAAAGTGGGACACAGCCTAGCTTGAACACCGGGGAGCTGTTTTTT.

The rearrangement links TRBV28 to TRBJ2-5; the D gene is possibly TRBD2 (6 bases). This CDR3 has 13 amino acids. Trimming removed 10 bases from V and 11 bases from J, with 23 bases in between. The germline CDR1 and CDR2 sequences are MDHEN and SYDVKM. The CDR3 is CATSSAVKREQYF. In nucleotides, the CDR3 is TGTGCCACCTCGTCAGCGGTCAAACGGGAGCAGTACTTC. Looking up the rest from reference TRBV28 and TRBJ2-5 gives the full variable domain: DVKVTQSSRYLVKRTGEKVFLECVQDMDHENMFWYRQDPGLGLRLIYFSYDVKMKEKGDIPEGYSVSREKKERFSLILESASTNQTSMYLCATSSAVKREQYFGPGTRLLVL.

In its sample, this clone was seen a few times. In DNA form, the CDR3 reads TGTGCCAGCATAAGCGGGCCGGTTATGGGCAATGAGCAGTTCTTC. It specifies CASISGPVMGNEQFF. The chain joins TRBV2 to TRBJ2-1, with D tentatively TRBD2 (6 bases). Trimming pared 7 bases from V and 6 bases from J, leaving 19 bases between. This CDR3 spans 15 amino acids. Germline lookup yields CDR1 SNHLY and CDR2 FYNNEI.

CDR3 amino acids: CASSYGDRGEETQYF. Here the CDR3 DNA reads TGTGCCAGCAGTTACGGGGACAGGGGGGAGGAGACCCAGTACTTC. This chain connects TRBV6-5 to TRBJ2-5, with 11 bases lining up with TRBD1. Trimming cost V 2 bases and J 5 bases; bases outside gene matches: 4. Germline CDR1 is MNHEY and CDR2 is SVGAGI. The length of the CDR3 is 15 residues.

V usage is TRBV7-9 and J usage is TRBJ1-1; unclear D gene. The ends were cut back, 4 bases at V and 6 bases at J, with 3 bases in the middle. The CDR3 loop spans 10 amino acids. Germline V gene sequence: CDR1 SEHNR, CDR2 FQNEAQ (reference sequence). CDR3 sequence (DNA): TGTGCCAGCAGCTCGTCTGAAGCTTTCTTT. Translation: CASSSSEAFF.

The J gene is TRBJ2-1, the V gene TRBV5-1; 8 bases are a match to TRBD1. This CDR3 is 15 amino acids long. Per the germline V gene, CDR1 is SGHRS and CDR2 is YFSETQ. V trimming: 3 bases; J trimming: 7 bases; junction bases outside the gene matches: 9. CDR3 protein: CASSSQGAELNEQFF. CDR3 DNA sequence: TGCGCCAGCAGCTCGCAGGGGGCAGAGTTAAATGAGCAGTTCTTC. Together with reference TRBV5-1 and TRBJ2-1, the CDR3 gives the full variable domain: KAGVTQTPRYLIKTRGQQVTLSCSPISGHRSVSWYQQTPGQGLQFLFEYFSETQRNKGNFPGRFSGRQFSNSRSEMNVSTLELGDSALYLCASSSQGAELNEQFFGPGTRLTVL.

This chain joins TRBV19 and TRBJ1-1, with D perhaps matching TRBD1 (5 bases). Germline lookup yields CDR1 LNHDA and CDR2 SQIVND (reference sequence). The CDR3 totals 13 residues. Trimming left V 7 bases short and J 0 bases short, with 9 bases between. The CDR3 reads CASIPGMNTEAFF. The CDR3 DNA reads as TGTGCCAGTATCCCAGGGATGAACACTGAAGCTTTCTTT.

CDR3 DNA: TGTGCCAGCGGGCCCCGGTCACCCGGGAACACTGAAGCTTTCTTT. Translating gives CASGPRSPGNTEAFF. The chain couples TRBV5-4 to TRBJ1-1; D uncertain. The CDR3 is 15 amino acids. Germline V gene data show CDR1 as SGHNT and CDR2 as YYREEE (reference sequence). V shed 7 bases and J shed 1 base, with 17 bases lying between them.

CDR3 residues: CASSPETGSRGEQFF. DNA for the CDR3: TGTGCCAGCAGCCCAGAGACAGGGAGCAGGGGTGAGCAGTTCTTC. The J gene is TRBJ2-1, the V gene TRBV7-6; TRBD1 matches 7 bases. Germline-derived CDR1 and CDR2 are SGHVS and FNYEAQ. J was trimmed by 9 bases and V by 5 bases; bases with no gene match: 13. CDR3 length: 15 amino acids.

V and J are TRBV27 and TRBJ1-5; 8 bases agree with TRBD1. The V and J ends lost 5 bases and 6 bases, in that order; junction bases with no gene match: 6. Per germline, CDR1 MNHEY and CDR2 SMNVEV (reference sequence). The CDR3 is made up of 14 amino acids. The CDR3 loop is CASSPQDRVQPQHF. Here the CDR3 DNA reads TGTGCCAGCAGTCCCCAGGACAGGGTTCAGCCCCAGCATTTT.

The chain joins TRBV21-1 to TRBJ2-7; the table gives TRBD1 as D, unverified against the DNA. TRBV21-1 is a listed pseudogene. The CDR3 has 14 amino acids. The DNA of the CDR3 is TGTGCCAGCAGCAAACCAGGGGAAGACTACGAGCAGTACTTC. Protein: CASSKPGEDYEQYF.

V usage is TRBV11-2 and J usage is TRBJ1-1; D gene unclear. V lost 3 bases and J 2 bases, leaving 25 bases between the germline ends. The CDR3 is 19 residues long. Looked up from germline, CDR1 is SGHAT and CDR2 is FQNNGV. CDR3 sequence reads: CASSFPVRGGRSINTEAFF. CDR3 DNA: TGTGCCAGCAGCTTCCCCGTGCGCGGAGGGCGTAGTATTAACACTGAAGCTTTCTTT. Based on the CDR3 plus reference TRBV11-2 and TRBJ1-1, the full variable domain is EAGVAQSPRYKIIEKRQSVAFWCNPISGHATLYWYQQILGQGPKLLIQFQNNGVVDDSQLPKDRFSAERLKGVDSTLKIQPAKLEDSAVYLCASSFPVRGGRSINTEAFFGQGTRLTVV.

This chain joins TRBV29-1 and TRBJ1-2; D not resolved. Germline V lookup: CDR1 SQVTM, CDR2 ANQGSEA. V lost 7 bases to trimming and J lost 4 bases, with 16 bases between them. The CDR3 is 13 residues long. The CDR3 region has the DNA TGCAGCGCGCAAGACATCGACCGCTATGGCTACACCTTC. It yields the protein CSAQDIDRYGYTF.

The chain couples TRBV10-3 to TRBJ2-7; TRBD2 is a possible D gene (5 bases). Germline values: CDR1 ENHRY, CDR2 SYGVKD. The CDR3 spans 13 residues. V lost 0 bases and J 5 bases, leaving 8 bases between the germline ends. The CDR3 DNA follows: TGTGCCATCAGTGAGTCGCCCGGGGACGAGCAGTACTTC. Translating gives CAISESPGDEQYF.

The chain links TRBV7-2 to TRBJ2-4; TRBD1 matches at 8 bases. Germline V gives CDR1 SGHTA, CDR2 FQGNSA. This CDR3 region has 14 residues. The V and J ends lost 4 bases and 6 bases, in that order; junction bases with no gene match: 5. The CDR3 coding sequence is TGTGCCAGCAGCTCCCAGGGGGCGCTAAACATTCAGTACTTC. The encoded protein is CASSSQGALNIQYF.

As regards this clone: The junction does not match germline at one end; this may be a read error. The gene calls are TRBV7-7 and TRBJ2-3; no definite D call. Germline CDR1 SSHAT, CDR2 FNYEAQ (reference sequence). The CDR3 spans 13 residues. The CDR3 DNA is TGTGCTAGCAGCTTAAGCGGCACAGATACGCAGTATTTT. As protein: CASSLSGTDTQYF. Full variable domain (outside the CDR3, taken from reference TRBV7-7 and TRBJ2-3): GAGVSQSPRYKVTKRGQDVTLRCDPISSHATLYWYQQALGQGPEFLTYFNYEAQPDKSGLPSDRFSAERPEGSISTLTIQRTEQRDSAMYRCASSLSGTDTQYFGPGTRLTVL.